This entry features one T cell receptor beta chain sequence. Its cognate antigen has yet to be identified. Base qualities are not recorded, but no much larger clone differs from it by a single base. The data belong to a study of blood T cells in healthy people across ages (dated by TCRdb to between 2015 and 2016). At the level of the whole study: Template switching captured roughly one uniquely barcoded TCR beta cDNA molecule per two T cells in model experiments. Using deep sequencing normalized with unique cDNA molecular identifiers, the study measured how TCR beta repertoire diversity changes with age. The donors were divided into four age groups: young (average about 15 years), middle-aged (around 37), aged (under 70) and long-lived (82). To avoid experimental bias, donors of different ages were spread randomly across the sequencing lanes. Using the same blood draw, the study looked at two additional independent replicas of 1 million unique cDNA reads for two donors, one aged 18 to 29 and the other aged 80 or older.

Libraries came from 5' RACE. Sequencing was carried out with an Illumina HiSeq 2500. A second PCR of about 6 to 12 cycles was run with a J-beta primer mix and a sample-barcoded 5' primer. A template-switch 5' adaptor carrying 12 random nucleotides introduced a unique molecular identifier onto each TCR beta cDNA molecule. Each sample yielded at least 3 million CDR3-containing paired-end reads. First-strand cDNA synthesis was performed from all RNA using the Mint cDNA synthesis kit, with priming by a TRBC-specific oligonucleotide. Following uracil-DNA glycosylase treatment, all cDNA underwent a first 18-cycle PCR with the universal primers M1SS and BC2_uni_R. As for the original processing: For normalization, 1 million high-quality reads, each with a distinct molecular identifier, were randomly selected from each sample. Reads sharing molecular identifiers were discarded rather than binned into consensus sequences. CDR3 identification, clonotype clustering and error correction used MiTCR with a Q25 quality threshold and the strictest error-elimination algorithm. A nonparametric unseen species model with Euler transformation was used to estimate a lower bound on total TCR beta diversity. In TCRdb, the public reads were trimmed at Q25 with fastp and aligned with MiXCR, with productive beta chains retained. For every CDR3 protein sequence, its rows merge into one entry that carries the most common genes and DNA. What appears here as the V and J calls and clone size reflects TCRdb's work, not the paper's. The sample table records 650,000 to 1,000,000 distinct CDR3 sequences; 35% to 50% of these occur just once. Jointly, the top ten make up 15% to 20% of the sample.

Points the paper makes about the study in general: Estimates of total diversity based on one million sequenced T cells were considered lower bounds and underestimates. The percentage of naive T cells measured by flow cytometry correlated strongly with observed TCR beta diversity. Observed TCR beta diversity per million T cells fell roughly linearly with age, and a significant reduction was already apparent by age roughly 40. Compared with the aged group, the long-lived group had more naive CD4+ T cells, fewer expanded clones and increased TCR diversity, a pattern suggesting age selection. Because donor CMV infection status was unknown, age-related changes in expanded clonotypes were potentially confounded. Conclusive comparison of naive and antigen-experienced compartments was prevented by the profiling of bulk unsorted PBMCs.

The donors were around 39 Caucasian individuals from Russia, aged roughly 6 to 90 years, who were systemically healthy. Each donor gave ten milliliters of peripheral blood, drawn into EDTA-treated Vacutainer tubes. PBMCs were isolated by Ficoll-Paque density-gradient centrifugation, with at least 6.5 million obtained per sample. Total RNA was extracted from PBMCs with Trizol reagent, with at least 5 micrograms obtained per sample. For every donor, an aliquot of PBMCs went through flow cytometry to measure the percentages of naive CD45RAhigh/CD27high T cells. Sequenced sample: blood. The clonotype originates from an elderly man in good health.

The nucleotides are TGTGCCAGCAGTTCCCGGGACCTGCCTGGGAATGAGCAGTTCTTC. Its protein reads: CASSSRDLPGNEQFF. The chain couples TRBV28 to TRBJ2-1; the D gene is perhaps TRBD1 or TRBD2, as each covers 5 bases. V and J are truncated by 4 bases and 7 bases respectively, leaving an intervening sequence of 17 bases. Via the germline V gene, CDR1 is MDHEN and CDR2 SYDVKM. The CDR3 has 15 amino acids, counting the end cysteine and phenylalanine. Kept here is only the CDR3 DNA, which spans 45 bases and is read in frame from base 1.